This TCR beta chain was observed in a study of Ad26.COV2.S vaccination and SARS-CoV-2 variants (dated by TCRdb to the early 2020s). Background on the whole study: TCRbeta repertoire sequencing was used to assess the specificity and breadth of SARS-CoV-2-reactive T cell receptors after Ad26.COV2.S vaccination. The TCR-sequenced set comprised around 30 samples: approximately 19 Ad26.COV2.S vaccine recipients, 5 placebo recipients and 8 SARS-CoV-2 convalescent individuals. Study-level results and caveats: Vaccine and placebo recipients had similar non-spike TCR breadth, a finding consistent with the vaccine containing only spike. Ad26.COV2.S recipients had higher spike-specific TCR breadth than placebo recipients (P = 0.0014). After vaccination, substantial breadth of spike-specific CD8+ and CD4+ T cell responses was reported. The authors noted that the TCR breadth and depth analyses may have underestimated total T cell responses.

The table lists this clone with a few counts. What antigen it recognizes has not been identified. No much larger clonotype is one base removed from it; base qualities were not supplied. The label giving this sample's time point can be read as: individuals recovered from natural SARS-CoV-2 infection. TCRbeta CDR3 regions were sequenced with the immunoSEQ Assay. After extraction, genomic DNA underwent amplification by bias-controlled multiplex PCR, followed by high-throughput sequencing. In the paper's pipeline: To quantify the absolute abundance of every unique TCRbeta CDR3 region, sequences were collapsed and filtered. Usable DNA was measured by amplifying reference genes present in all nucleated cells, and TCRbeta template counts were normalized to that usable DNA to estimate T cell fraction. Repertoire TCRs were annotated as SARS-CoV-2-specific by exact matching of V gene, CDR3 amino acid sequence and J gene to a known reactive TCR set. MIRA supplied the reference SARS-CoV-2 TCR set, which was filtered for enrichment in COVID-19-positive ImmuneCODE repertoires so that public or cross-reactive TCRs were removed. Based on the MIRA antigens, annotated TCRs were further analysed at the level of specific ORF or position within ORF. Breadth was defined as the number of annotated unique rearrangements divided by the total number of unique productive rearrangements, and depth was defined as the summed frequency of the annotated unique rearrangements. Two-sided Wilcoxon rank-sum tests were applied when comparing TCR breadth between groups. Here the immuneACCESS table is served through TCRdb, limited to in-frame sequences with V and J called. Missing clones are a known gap in these copies; in checked studies unresolved V genes cover under half, and the rest lacks a known reason. V and J calls and clone size are as listed in that table; D and trimming were resolved from the DNA. The sample yields 350,000 to 450,000 clones; just over 90% were counted once. The ten largest make up under 5% of the sample.

The TCR was taken from a human donor who had recovered from COVID-19. This material consisted of peripheral blood, taken after recovery from COVID-19.

The DNA sequence follows: TGTGCCAGCAGCCCTGAACGGGGGAACAGATATGGCTACACCTTC. This is translated as CASSPERGNRYGYTF. The chain was built from TRBV5-4 and TRBJ1-2; TRBD1 is possibly the D segment (5 matching bases). The CDR1 and CDR2 encoded by the germline V gene (reference sequence) are SGHNT and YYREEE. There are 15 amino acids in the CDR3, from cysteine to phenylalanine inclusive. The CDR3 DNA has 45 bases and is translated from base 1. V is pared back by 4 bases and J by 5 bases, with 18 bases lying between the germline termini.